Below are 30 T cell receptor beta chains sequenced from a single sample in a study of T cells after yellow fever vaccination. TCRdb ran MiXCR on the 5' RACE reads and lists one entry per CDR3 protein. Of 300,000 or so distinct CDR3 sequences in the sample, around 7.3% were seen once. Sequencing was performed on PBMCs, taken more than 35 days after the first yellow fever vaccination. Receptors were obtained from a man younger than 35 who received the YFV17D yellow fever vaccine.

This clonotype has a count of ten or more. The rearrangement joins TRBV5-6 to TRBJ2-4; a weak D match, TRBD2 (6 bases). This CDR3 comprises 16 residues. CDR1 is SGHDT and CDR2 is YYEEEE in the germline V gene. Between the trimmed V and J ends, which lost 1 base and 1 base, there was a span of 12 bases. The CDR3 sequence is CASSLREDLAKNIQYF. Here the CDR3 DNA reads TGTGCCAGCAGCTTGAGGGAGGACCTTGCCAAAAACATTCAGTACTTC. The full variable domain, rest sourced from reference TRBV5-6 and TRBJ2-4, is DAGVTQSPTHLIKTRGQQVTLRCSPKSGHDTVSWYQQALGQGPQFIFQYYEEEERQRGNFPDRFSGHQFPNYSSELNVNALLLGDSALYLCASSLREDLAKNIQYFGAGTRLSVL.

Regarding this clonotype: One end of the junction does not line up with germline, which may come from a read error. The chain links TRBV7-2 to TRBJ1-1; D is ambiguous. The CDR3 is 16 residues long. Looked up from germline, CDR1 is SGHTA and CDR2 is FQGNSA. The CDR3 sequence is CASTLNRRMMNTEAFF. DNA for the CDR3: TGTGCCAGCACCTTAAATCGACGGATGATGAACACTGAAGCTTTCTTT.

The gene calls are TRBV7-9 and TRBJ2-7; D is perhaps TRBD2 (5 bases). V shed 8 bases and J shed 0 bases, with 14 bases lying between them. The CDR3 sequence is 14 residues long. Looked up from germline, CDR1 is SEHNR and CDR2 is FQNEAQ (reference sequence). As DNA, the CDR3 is TGTGCCAGCGGGCAGGACTCGAGCTCCTACGAGCAGTACGTC. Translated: CASGQDSSSYEQYV.

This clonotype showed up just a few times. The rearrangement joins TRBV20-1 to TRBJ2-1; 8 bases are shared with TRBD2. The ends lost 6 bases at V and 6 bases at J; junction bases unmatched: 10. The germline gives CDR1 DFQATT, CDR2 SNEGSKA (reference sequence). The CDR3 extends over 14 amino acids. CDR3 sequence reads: CSALGLAGTNEQFF. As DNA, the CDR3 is TGCAGTGCCCTGGGGTTAGCGGGGACCAATGAGCAGTTCTTC.

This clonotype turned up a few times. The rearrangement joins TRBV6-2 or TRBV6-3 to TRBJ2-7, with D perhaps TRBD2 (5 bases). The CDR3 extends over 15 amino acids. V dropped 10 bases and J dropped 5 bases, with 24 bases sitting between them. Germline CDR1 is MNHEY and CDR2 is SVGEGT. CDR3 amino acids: CATRRVRQNGDEQYF. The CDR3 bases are TGTGCCACCAGGAGAGTACGGCAGAACGGGGACGAGCAGTACTTC.

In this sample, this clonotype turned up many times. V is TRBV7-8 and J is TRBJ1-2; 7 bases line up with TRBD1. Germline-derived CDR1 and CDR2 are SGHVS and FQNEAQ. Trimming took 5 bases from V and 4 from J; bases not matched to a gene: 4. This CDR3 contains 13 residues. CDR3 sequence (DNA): TGTGCCAGCAGCCCCGGGACAGTCTATGGCTACACCTTC. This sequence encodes CASSPGTVYGYTF.

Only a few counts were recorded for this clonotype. The CDR3 sequence is CASIRGSWVQLTKNTEAFF. As DNA, the CDR3 is TGTGCCAGCATCCGGGGGTCTTGGGTACAGCTAACAAAGAACACTGAAGCTTTCTTT. This rearrangement joins TRBV6-1 to TRBJ1-1; D perhaps matches TRBD1 (5 bases). Germline V lookup: CDR1 MNHNS, CDR2 SASEGT. CDR3 length equals 19 residues. Trimming removed 7 bases at V and 1 base at J, with 28 bases between.

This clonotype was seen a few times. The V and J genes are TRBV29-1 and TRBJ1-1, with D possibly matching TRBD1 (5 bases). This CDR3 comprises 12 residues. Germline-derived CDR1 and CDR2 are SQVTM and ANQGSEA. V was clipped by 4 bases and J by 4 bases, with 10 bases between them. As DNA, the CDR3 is TGCAGCGTTGTGTCGGGGACCACTGAAGCTTTCTTT. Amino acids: CSVVSGTTEAFF.

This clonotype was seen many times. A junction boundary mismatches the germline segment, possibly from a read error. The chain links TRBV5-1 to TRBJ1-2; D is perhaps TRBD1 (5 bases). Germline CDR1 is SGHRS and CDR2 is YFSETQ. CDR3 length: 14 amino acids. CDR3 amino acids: CASSLGTGNYGYTF. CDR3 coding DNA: TGTGCCAGCAGTTTAGGGACGGGCAACTATGGCTACACCTTC.

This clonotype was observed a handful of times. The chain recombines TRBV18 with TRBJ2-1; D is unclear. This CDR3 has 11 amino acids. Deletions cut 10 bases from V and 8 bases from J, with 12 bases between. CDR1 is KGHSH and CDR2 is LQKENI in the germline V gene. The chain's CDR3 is CATKSEYEQFF. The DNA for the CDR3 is TGTGCCACCAAGAGCGAATATGAGCAGTTCTTC. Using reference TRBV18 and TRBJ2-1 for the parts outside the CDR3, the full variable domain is NAGVMQNPRHLVRRRGQEARLRCSPMKGHSHVYWYRQLPEEGLKFMVYLQKENIIDESGMPKERFSAEFPKEGPSILRIQQVVRGDSAAYFCATKSEYEQFFGPGTRLTVL.

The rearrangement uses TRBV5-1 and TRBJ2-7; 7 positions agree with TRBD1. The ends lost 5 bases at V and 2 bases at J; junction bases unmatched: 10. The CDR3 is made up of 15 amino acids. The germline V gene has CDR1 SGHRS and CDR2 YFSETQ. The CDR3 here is CASSPSTGKTYEQYV. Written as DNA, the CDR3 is TGCGCCAGCAGTCCCTCGACAGGGAAAACCTACGAGCAGTACGTC.

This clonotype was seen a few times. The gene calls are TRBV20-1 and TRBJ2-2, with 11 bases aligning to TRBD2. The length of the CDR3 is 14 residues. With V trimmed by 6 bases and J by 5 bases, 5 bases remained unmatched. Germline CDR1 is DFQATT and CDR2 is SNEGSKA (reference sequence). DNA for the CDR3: TGCAGTGCCGCTAGCGGGGGGTGGACCGGGGAGCTGTTTTTT. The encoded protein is CSAASGGWTGELFF.

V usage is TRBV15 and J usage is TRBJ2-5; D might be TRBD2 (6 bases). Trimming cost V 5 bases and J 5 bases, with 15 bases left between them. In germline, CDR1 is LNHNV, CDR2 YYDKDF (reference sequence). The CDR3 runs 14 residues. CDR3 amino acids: CATSGGMGLETQYF. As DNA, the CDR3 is TGTGCCACCAGCGGAGGGATGGGCCTCGAGACCCAGTACTTC.

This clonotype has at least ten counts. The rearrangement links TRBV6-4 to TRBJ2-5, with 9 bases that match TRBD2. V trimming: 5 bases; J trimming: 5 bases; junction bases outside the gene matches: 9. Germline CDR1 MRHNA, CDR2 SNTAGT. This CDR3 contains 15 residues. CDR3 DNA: TGTGCCAGCAGTCTTATAGCGGGGGCCGGGGAGACCCAGTACTTC. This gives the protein CASSLIAGAGETQYF.

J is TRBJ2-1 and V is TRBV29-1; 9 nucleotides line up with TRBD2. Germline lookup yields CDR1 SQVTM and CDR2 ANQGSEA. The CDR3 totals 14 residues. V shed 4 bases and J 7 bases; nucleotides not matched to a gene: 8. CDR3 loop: CSVGPSGGRNEQFF. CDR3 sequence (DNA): TGCAGCGTTGGGCCGAGCGGGGGGAGGAATGAGCAGTTCTTC.

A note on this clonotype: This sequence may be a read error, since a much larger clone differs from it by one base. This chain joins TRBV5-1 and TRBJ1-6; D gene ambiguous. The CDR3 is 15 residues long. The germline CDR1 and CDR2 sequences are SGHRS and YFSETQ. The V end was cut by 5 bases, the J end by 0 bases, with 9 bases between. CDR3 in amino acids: CASRPGGSYNSPLHF. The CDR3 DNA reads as TGCGCCAGCAGGCCGGGTGGCTCCTATAATTCACCCCTCCACTTT.

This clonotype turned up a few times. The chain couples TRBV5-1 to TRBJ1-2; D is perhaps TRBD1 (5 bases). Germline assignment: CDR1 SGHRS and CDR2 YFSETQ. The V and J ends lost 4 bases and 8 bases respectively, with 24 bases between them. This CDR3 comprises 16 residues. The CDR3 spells CASSVGTNGPGRGYTF. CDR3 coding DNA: TGCGCCAGCAGCGTGGGGACTAACGGCCCTGGGAGAGGCTACACCTTC.

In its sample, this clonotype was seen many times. The chain's CDR3 is CSAMGHQETQYF. The CDR3, as DNA: TGCAGTGCTATGGGGCACCAAGAGACCCAGTACTTC. The V call is TRBV20-1, the J call TRBJ2-5, with D possibly TRBD1 on 5 matching bases. The V end was cut by 4 bases, the J end by 0 bases, with 6 bases between. CDR3 length equals 12 residues. Germline CDR1 is DFQATT and CDR2 is SNEGSKA (reference sequence).

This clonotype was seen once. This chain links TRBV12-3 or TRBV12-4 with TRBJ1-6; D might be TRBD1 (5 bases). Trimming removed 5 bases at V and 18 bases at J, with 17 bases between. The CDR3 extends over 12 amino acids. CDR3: CASSVDTARAHF. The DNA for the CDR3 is TGTGCCAGCAGTGTGGACACCGCTCGGGCCCACTTT.

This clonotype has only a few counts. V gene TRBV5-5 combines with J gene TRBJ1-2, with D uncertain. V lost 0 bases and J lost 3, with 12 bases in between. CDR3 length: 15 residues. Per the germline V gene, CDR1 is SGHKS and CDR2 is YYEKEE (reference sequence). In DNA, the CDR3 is TGTGCCAGCAGCTTGGAGGTGACTTACTACTATGGCTACACCTTC. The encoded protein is CASSLEVTYYYGYTF.

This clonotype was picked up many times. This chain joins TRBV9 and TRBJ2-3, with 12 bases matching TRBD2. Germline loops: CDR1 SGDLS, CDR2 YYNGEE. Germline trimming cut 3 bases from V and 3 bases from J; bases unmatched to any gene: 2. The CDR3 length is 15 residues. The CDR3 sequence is CASSGGLAGTDTQYF. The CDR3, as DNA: TGTGCCAGCAGCGGAGGACTAGCGGGGACAGATACGCAGTATTTT.

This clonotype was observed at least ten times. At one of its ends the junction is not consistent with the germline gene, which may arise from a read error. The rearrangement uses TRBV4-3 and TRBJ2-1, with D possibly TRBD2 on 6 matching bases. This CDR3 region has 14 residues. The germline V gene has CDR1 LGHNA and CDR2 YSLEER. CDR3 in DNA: TGCGCCAGCAGTCAAGAGATAGCGGCCCATGAGCAGTTCTTC. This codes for CASSQEIAAHEQFF.

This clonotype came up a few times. The CDR3 protein is CSAPVDYQETQYF. The CDR3 nucleotides read TGCAGCGCCCCCGTGGACTACCAAGAGACCCAGTACTTC. This rearrangement joins TRBV29-1 to TRBJ2-5; D might be TRBD2 (5 bases). Trimming removed 7 bases at V and 0 bases at J, with 12 bases between. The CDR3 runs 13 residues. Per germline, CDR1 SQVTM and CDR2 ANQGSEA.

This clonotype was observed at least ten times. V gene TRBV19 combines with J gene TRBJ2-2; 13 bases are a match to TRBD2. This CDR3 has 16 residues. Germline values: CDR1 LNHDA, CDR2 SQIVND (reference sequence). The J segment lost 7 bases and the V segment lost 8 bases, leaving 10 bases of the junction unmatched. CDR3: CASSRTSGGRVGELFF. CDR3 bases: TGTGCCAGTTCGAGGACTAGCGGGGGTAGGGTCGGGGAGCTGTTTTTT.

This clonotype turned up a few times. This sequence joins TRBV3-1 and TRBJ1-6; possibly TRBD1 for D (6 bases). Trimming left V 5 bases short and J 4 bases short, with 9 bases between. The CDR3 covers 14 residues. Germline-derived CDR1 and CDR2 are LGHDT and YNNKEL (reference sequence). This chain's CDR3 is CASSFQGYNSPLHF. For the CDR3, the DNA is TGTGCCAGCAGCTTTCAGGGGTATAATTCACCCCTCCACTTT.

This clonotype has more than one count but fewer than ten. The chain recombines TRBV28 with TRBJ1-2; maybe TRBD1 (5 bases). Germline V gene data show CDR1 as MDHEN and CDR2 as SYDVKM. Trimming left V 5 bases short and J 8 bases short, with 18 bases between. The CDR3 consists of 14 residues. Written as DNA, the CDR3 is TGTGCCAGCAGTCCGCCGGGACGGATGGAAGGCTACACCTTC. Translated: CASSPPGRMEGYTF.

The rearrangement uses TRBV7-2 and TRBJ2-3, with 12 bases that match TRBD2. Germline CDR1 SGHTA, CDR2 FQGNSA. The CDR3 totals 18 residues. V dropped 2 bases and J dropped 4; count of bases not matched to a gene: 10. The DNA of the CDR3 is TGTGCCAGCAGCTTAATTCCTAGCGGGGGGGCCGGTTCAGATACGCAGTATTTT. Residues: CASSLIPSGGAGSDTQYF. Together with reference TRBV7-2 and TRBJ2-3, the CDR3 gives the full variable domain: GAGVSQSPSNKVTEKGKDVELRCDPISGHTALYWYRQSLGQGLEFLIYFQGNSAPDKSGLPSDRFSAERTGGSVSTLTIQRTQQEDSAVYLCASSLIPSGGAGSDTQYFGPGTRLTVL.

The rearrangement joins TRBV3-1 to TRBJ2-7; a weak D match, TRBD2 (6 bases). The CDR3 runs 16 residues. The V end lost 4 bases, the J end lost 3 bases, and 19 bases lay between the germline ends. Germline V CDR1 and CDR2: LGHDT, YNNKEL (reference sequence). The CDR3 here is CASSPPRGGKSYEQYF. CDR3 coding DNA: TGTGCCAGCAGCCCACCGCGTGGGGGGAAGAGCTACGAGCAGTACTTC.

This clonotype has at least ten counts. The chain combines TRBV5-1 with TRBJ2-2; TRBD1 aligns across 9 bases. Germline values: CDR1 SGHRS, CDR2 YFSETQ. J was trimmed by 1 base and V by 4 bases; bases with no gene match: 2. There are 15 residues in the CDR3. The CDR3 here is CASSRQGENTGELFF. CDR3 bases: TGCGCCAGCAGCCGACAGGGGGAGAACACCGGGGAGCTGTTTTTT. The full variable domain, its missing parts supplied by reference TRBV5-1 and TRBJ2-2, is KAGVTQTPRYLIKTRGQQVTLSCSPISGHRSVSWYQQTPGQGLQFLFEYFSETQRNKGNFPGRFSGRQFSNSRSEMNVSTLELGDSALYLCASSRQGENTGELFFGEGSRLTVL.

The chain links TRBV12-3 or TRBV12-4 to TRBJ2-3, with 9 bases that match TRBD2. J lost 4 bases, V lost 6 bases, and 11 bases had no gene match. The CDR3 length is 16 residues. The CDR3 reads CASRGNLAGFADTQYF. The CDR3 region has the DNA TGTGCCAGCAGAGGGAACCTAGCGGGGTTCGCAGATACGCAGTATTTT.